A single sample gave rise to the 32 T cell receptor beta chains below, sequenced in a study of T cells in Graves' hyperthyroidism and ophthalmopathy. RNA transcripts provided the source from which TCR beta CDR3 regions were amplified. The study used the HTBI primer set for a first-round RT-PCR of the TCR CDR3. MiXCR, applied by TCRdb to the multiplex PCR reads, yields one record per CDR3 protein. The table lists fewer than 300,000 distinct CDR3 sequences, roughly 15% of them singletons, with more than 30% in the top ten. Sequenced input: blood. These receptors were collected from a woman aged 45-60 years with Graves' hyperthyroidism that later progressed to Graves' ophthalmopathy.

In its sample, this clonotype was seen many times. The genes are TRBV2 and TRBJ2-3, with TRBD1 identical over 7 bases. CDR3 size: 15 residues. The germline gives CDR1 SNHLY, CDR2 FYNNEI. The V gene end was trimmed by 3 bases and the J gene end by 1 base; junction bases not matched to a gene: 4. The CDR3 bases are TGTGCCAGCAGTGATGGGGGACAGCGCACAGATACGCAGTATTTT. Protein: CASSDGGQRTDTQYF.

This clonotype was counted a few times. This chain connects TRBV6-1 to TRBJ1-5, with TRBD1 as a possible D gene (5 bases). Germline CDR1 reads MNHNS; CDR2 reads SASEGT. This CDR3 is built from 15 residues. V was trimmed by 5 bases and J by 5 bases, leaving 16 bases between them. The CDR3 here is CASSPTSLGDQPQHF. The CDR3 bases are TGTGCCAGCAGTCCGACATCATTAGGGGATCAGCCCCAGCATTTT.

This clonotype has at least ten counts. The chain joins TRBV14 to TRBJ2-1, with 7 bases identical to TRBD2. Germline-derived CDR1 and CDR2 are SGHDN and FVKESK. V lost 0 bases and J lost 7; bases outside the gene matches: 9. This CDR3 comprises 16 residues. The CDR3 sequence is CASSQDVAGVRNEQFF. The CDR3 DNA sequence: TGTGCCAGCAGCCAAGATGTGGCGGGAGTGCGTAATGAGCAGTTCTTC.

This clonotype was detected only a few times. J is TRBJ2-5 and V is TRBV12-5; D remains ambiguous. This CDR3 comprises 11 residues. The V end lost 3 bases, the J end lost 5 bases, and 4 bases lay between the germline ends. CDR1 LGHNT and CDR2 FRNRAP come from the germline V gene. CDR3 region: CASGFGETQYF. The CDR3 DNA follows: TGTGCTAGTGGTTTTGGGGAGACCCAGTACTTC.

This clonotype was detected many times. This sequence joins TRBV5-1 and TRBJ1-1; D may be TRBD1 (5 bases). V lost 2 bases, J lost 5 bases, and 13 bases lay in between. Germline-derived CDR1 and CDR2 are SGHRS and YFSETQ. This CDR3 comprises 14 residues. For the CDR3, the DNA is TGCGCCAGCAGCTTTGGTGGGGGTCGGACTGAAGCTTTCTTT. Its translation: CASSFGGGRTEAFF.

This clonotype was recorded at least ten times. This sequence joins TRBV11-2 and TRBJ1-2; D is perhaps TRBD1 (5 bases). The V end lost 5 bases, the J end lost 5 bases, and 15 bases lay between the germline ends. CDR1 SGHAT and CDR2 FQNNGV come from the germline V gene. The CDR3 runs to 14 residues. The CDR3 reads CASSPEGPLYGYTF. CDR3 DNA sequence: TGTGCCAGCAGCCCCGAGGGGCCCCTTTATGGCTACACCTTC.

This clonotype has at least ten counts. J is TRBJ2-7 and V is TRBV6-1; 12 bases are a match to TRBD1. The germline V gene has CDR1 MNHNS and CDR2 SASEGT. J was trimmed by 5 bases and V by 8 bases; bases with no gene match: 7. CDR3 length equals 14 residues. This CDR3 reads CASLTGTGGDEQYF. The CDR3 region has the DNA TGTGCCAGCCTAACCGGGACAGGGGGCGACGAGCAGTACTTC.

This clonotype was seen at least ten times. The chain links TRBV28 to TRBJ1-5; 10 nucleotides agree with TRBD1. The CDR3 length is 16 residues. With 3 bases clipped from V and 7 bases from J, the junction kept 9 bases outside the gene matches. In germline, CDR1 is MDHEN, CDR2 SYDVKM. The CDR3, as DNA: TGTGCCAGCAGTTTGGGGAGGACAGGGGGGTGGCAGCCCCAGCATTTT. This sequence encodes CASSLGRTGGWQPQHF.

This clonotype was found many times. This chain joins TRBV7-9 and TRBJ2-1; D is possibly TRBD1 (5 bases). Germline V gene data show CDR1 as SEHNR and CDR2 as FQNEAQ (reference sequence). The CDR3 extends over 14 amino acids. V lost 2 bases, J lost 5 bases, and 10 bases lay in between. The DNA for the CDR3 is TGTGCCAGCAGCTTAATAGGGGTTAACAATGAGCAGTTCTTC. Protein: CASSLIGVNNEQFF.

This clonotype was picked up a small number of times. The rearrangement links TRBV5-1 to TRBJ2-7, with 12 bases that match TRBD2. This CDR3 has 17 amino acids. The junction had 5 bases not matched to a gene; V was cut back by 1 base and J by 0 bases. Germline loops: CDR1 SGHRS, CDR2 YFSETQ. The CDR3 sequence is CASSLRLAGGDSYEQYF. The CDR3 nucleotides are TGCGCCAGCAGCTTGCGCCTAGCGGGAGGGGACTCCTACGAGCAGTACTTC.

The chain is built from TRBV19 and TRBJ2-1; 8 nucleotides agree with TRBD1. V lost 7 bases and J lost 6; bases outside the gene matches: 8. The CDR3 has 14 residues. The germline CDR1 and CDR2 sequences are LNHDA and SQIVND (reference sequence). CDR3 protein: CASTDRGWGNEQFF. The CDR3 DNA reads as TGTGCCAGTACCGACAGGGGCTGGGGCAATGAGCAGTTCTTC.

The chain recombines TRBV11-3 with TRBJ1-4; D might be TRBD1 (5 bases). The CDR3 is 17 residues long. The V gene's germline CDR1 is SGHNT and CDR2 YENEEA. V gave up 2 bases and J gave up 0 bases, with 13 bases separating them. The CDR3 DNA sequence: TGTGCCAGCAGCTTAACGCAGGGAACCTCAACTAATGAAAAACTGTTTTTT. It encodes CASSLTQGTSTNEKLFF.

This clonotype was recorded many times. The chain recombines TRBV19 with TRBJ1-1; unclear D gene. The CDR3 extends over 13 amino acids. CDR1 is LNHDA and CDR2 is SQIVND in the germline V gene (reference sequence). The ends were cut back, 7 bases at V and 5 bases at J, with 14 bases in the middle. CDR3 sequence (DNA): TGTGCCAGTATACCCGGACCAGCGACTGAAGCTTTCTTT. It encodes CASIPGPATEAFF. The full variable domain, rest sourced from reference TRBV19 and TRBJ1-1, is DGGITQSPKYLFRKEGQNVTLSCEQNLNHDAMYWYRQDPGQGLRLIYYSQIVNDFQKGDIAEGYSVSREKKESFPLTVTSAQKNPTAFYLCASIPGPATEAFFGQGTRLTVV.

The rearrangement joins TRBV11-2 to TRBJ1-2; 9 nucleotides match TRBD1. Germline CDR1 and CDR2: SGHAT and FQNNGV. The CDR3 consists of 15 residues. J gave up 2 bases and V 5 bases, and 6 bases lay outside the gene matches. The CDR3 loop is CASSPGTGWNYGYTF. The CDR3, as DNA: TGTGCCAGCAGCCCGGGGACAGGGTGGAACTATGGCTACACCTTC.

This clonotype was counted ten times or more. The chain recombines TRBV2 with TRBJ1-5; D may be TRBD1 (6 bases). This CDR3 has 16 amino acids. V dropped 4 bases and J dropped 5 bases, with 18 bases sitting between them. Germline CDR1 reads SNHLY; CDR2 reads FYNNEI. CDR3 in DNA: TGTGCCAGCAGTGCTTCCCGAGGGGGAGGACATCAGCCCCAGCATTTT. The encoded protein is CASSASRGGGHQPQHF.

This clonotype was counted between two and nine times. This rearrangement joins TRBV20-1 to TRBJ2-1; 7 bases agree with TRBD2. The CDR3 has 14 residues. V lost 2 bases to trimming and J lost 14 bases; unmatched junction nucleotides: 15. Germline lookup yields CDR1 DFQATT and CDR2 SNEGSKA (reference sequence). The CDR3 DNA is TGCAGTGCTAGACCGCCAGGCTTTAGGGAGGGTGAGTTCTTC. Amino acids: CSARPPGFREGEFF.

This clonotype was seen many times. The chain recombines TRBV12-3 or TRBV12-4 with TRBJ1-1; 8 bases are shared with TRBD1. CDR3 size: 15 residues. V lost 5 bases, J lost 6 bases, and 11 bases stayed unmatched. Here the CDR3 DNA reads TGTGCCAGCAGTCCTCCTAACAGGGGGGATCCTGAAGCTTTCTTT. Its protein is CASSPPNRGDPEAFF.

This clonotype has ten or more counts. The gene calls are TRBV6-1 and TRBJ1-2, with unresolved D. The CDR3 is 12 residues long. Between the trimmed V and J ends, which lost 6 bases and 2 bases, there was a span of 7 bases. Germline lookup yields CDR1 MNHNS and CDR2 SASEGT. The CDR3 DNA is TGTGCCAGCAGGCCCACAAACTATGGCTACACCTTC. Translated, it gives CASRPTNYGYTF.

The sample holds many counts of this clonotype. This chain uses TRBV2 with TRBJ2-3, with D perhaps matching TRBD2 (5 bases). The CDR3 covers 13 residues. Between the trimmed V and J ends, which lost 7 bases and 6 bases, there was a span of 14 bases. Germline V gene lookup returns CDR1 SNHLY and CDR2 FYNNEI. This CDR3 is CASTGLTRDTQYF. DNA for the CDR3: TGTGCCAGCACCGGACTGACGAGGGATACGCAGTATTTT.

This clonotype was found many times. The CDR3 loop is CASSFPGELFF. CDR3 DNA sequence: TGTGCCAGCAGTTTCCCGGGGGAGTTGTTCTTC. The V call is TRBV2, the J call TRBJ2-1; tentative D call: TRBD2 (6 bases). CDR1 is SNHLY, CDR2 FYNNEI, per germline. CDR3 size: 11 residues. The ends were cut back, 5 bases at V and 15 bases at J, with 14 bases in the middle.

As regards this clonotype: Possible read error: a much larger clone is one base away. V usage is TRBV11-2 and J usage is TRBJ1-1, with 11 positions matching TRBD1. This CDR3 region has 14 residues. The trim removed 6 bases at V and 5 bases at J, leaving 5 bases unmatched. CDR1 and CDR2 from the germline V gene are SGHAT and FQNNGV. The CDR3 DNA follows: TGTGCCAGCAGTGCCGGGACAGGGGGTACTGAAGCTTTCTTT. Amino acids: CASSAGTGGTEAFF.

In its sample, this clonotype was seen many times. The chain links TRBV28 to TRBJ2-6; tentative D call: TRBD1 (6 bases). The V gene lost 6 bases and the J gene lost 2 bases, with 23 bases spanning the gap. The CDR3 has 19 amino acids. Germline lookup yields CDR1 MDHEN and CDR2 SYDVKM. The CDR3 DNA follows: TGTGCCAGCAGGACTCCCCAGGGGAGTCGTAGCCCTGGGGCCAACGTCCTGACTTTC. This sequence encodes CASRTPQGSRSPGANVLTF.

This clonotype was counted many times. The CDR3 sequence is CASSALARDLRYEQYF. DNA of the CDR3: TGTGCCAGCAGTGCACTAGCCCGGGACCTACGCTACGAGCAGTACTTC. This sequence joins TRBV6-1 and TRBJ2-7; a weak D match, TRBD2 (6 bases). Trimming pared 4 bases from V and 3 bases from J, leaving 19 bases between. The CDR3 is 16 amino acids. The germline V gene has CDR1 MNHNS and CDR2 SASEGT.

This clonotype was observed a handful of times. The gene calls are TRBV6-5 and TRBJ2-1; D unclear. Germline CDR1 is MNHEY and CDR2 is SVGAGI. The CDR3 is 11 residues long. V lost 0 bases to trimming and J lost 8 bases, with 2 bases between them. CDR3 DNA sequence: TGTGCCAGCAGTTACTCCCATGAGCAGTTCTTC. Protein sequence: CASSYSHEQFF.

Only a few counts were recorded for this clonotype. The rearrangement uses TRBV10-3 and TRBJ2-2; 12 bases align to TRBD2. CDR3 size: 16 residues. Germline CDR1 and CDR2: ENHRY and SYGVKD. Trimming took 5 bases from V and 2 from J; bases not matched to a gene: 3. CDR3 sequence (DNA): TGTGCCATCAGTCCTAGCGGGAGGGTAAACACCGGGGAGCTGTTTTTT. The encoded protein is CAISPSGRVNTGELFF.

This clonotype appeared many times. The chain recombines TRBV20-1 with TRBJ2-7; TRBD2 matches 7 bases. CDR3 length: 11 amino acids. Germline CDR1 reads DFQATT; CDR2 reads SNEGSKA (reference sequence). The V segment lost 3 bases and the J segment 9 bases; nucleotides outside the gene matches: 5. The CDR3 is CSASGEGGQYF. In nucleotides, the CDR3 is TGCAGTGCTAGCGGGGAGGGTGGGCAGTACTTC.

At least ten counts were recorded for this clonotype. This chain connects TRBV2 to TRBJ2-2; 10 positions match TRBD2. Germline-derived CDR1 and CDR2 are SNHLY and FYNNEI. This CDR3 has 15 amino acids. Unmatched junction bases numbered 1, after V lost 5 bases and J lost 1 base. CDR3 DNA sequence: TGTGCCAGCAGTTCTAGCGGGGGGAACACCGGGGAGCTGTTTTTT. Residues: CASSSSGGNTGELFF.

This clonotype was recorded at least ten times. The V and J genes are TRBV18 and TRBJ1-5, with D possibly matching TRBD1 (6 bases). Germline V gene sequence: CDR1 KGHSH, CDR2 LQKENI. Trimming removed 4 bases at V and 6 bases at J, with 19 bases between. The CDR3 runs to 16 residues. CDR3 region: CASSLFSGARPQPQHF. In DNA form, the CDR3 reads TGTGCCAGCTCACTCTTCTCGGGGGCGCGTCCTCAGCCCCAGCATTTT.

This clonotype was observed at least ten times. The chain recombines TRBV5-1 with TRBJ2-4; 14 bases match TRBD2. Trimming took 4 bases from V and 5 from J; bases not matched to a gene: 11. This CDR3 spans 18 amino acids. Germline lookup yields CDR1 SGHRS and CDR2 YFSETQ. The DNA of the CDR3 is TGCGCCAGCAGCCAAGGGACTAGCGGGAGTTGGTTCCAAAACATTCAGTACTTC. As protein: CASSQGTSGSWFQNIQYF.

This clonotype was seen ten or more times. The chain employs TRBV6-1 and TRBJ2-7, with 9 positions matching TRBD2. The CDR3 covers 13 residues. Germline V gene lookup returns CDR1 MNHNS and CDR2 SASEGT. The J segment lost 5 bases and the V segment lost 6 bases, leaving 5 bases of the junction unmatched. The CDR3 here is CASRTWTSDEQYF. The CDR3 DNA is TGTGCCAGCAGGACGTGGACTAGCGACGAGCAGTACTTC.

This clonotype was recorded many times. The chain links TRBV7-9 to TRBJ2-5, with D perhaps TRBD1 (6 bases). The length of the CDR3 is 14 residues. CDR1 is SEHNR, CDR2 FQNEAQ, per germline (reference sequence). V was shortened by 4 bases and J by 5 bases, with 14 bases between the two germline ends. CDR3 bases: TGTGCCAGCAGCTGGGCCAGGGGTGTTGAGACCCAGTACTTC. Residues: CASSWARGVETQYF.

There are many counts of this clonotype. In nucleotides, the CDR3 is TGTGCCAGCAGTATGGACAGGGTGGGGTCACCCCTCCACTTT. It specifies CASSMDRVGSPLHF. The rearrangement links TRBV7-3 to TRBJ1-6; 8 bases are a match to TRBD1. This CDR3 region has 14 residues. V lost 6 bases, J lost 10 bases, and 8 bases stayed unmatched. The germline CDR1 and CDR2 sequences are SGHTA and FQGTGA. Full variable domain (missing parts from reference TRBV7-3 and TRBJ1-6): GAGVSQTPSNKVTEKGKYVELRCDPISGHTALYWYRQSLGQGPEFLIYFQGTGAADDSGLPNDRFFAVRPEGSVSTLKIQRTERGDSAVYLCASSMDRVGSPLHFGNGTRLTVT.